One sample yielded the 18 T cell receptor beta chains listed below, sequenced in a study of cytomegalovirus exposure and HLA in healthy donors (dated by TCRdb to about 2017). The library came from the immunoSEQ multiplex PCR assay. For the multiplex PCR, a mixture combining 60 forward primers for TCR Vbeta segments and 13 reverse primers for TCR Jbeta segments was used. The immuneACCESS repertoire file appears here via TCRdb, limited to in-frame rearrangements. These files lack a portion of the clones; in checked studies, under half of the deficit traces to unresolved V genes, and the cause of the others is not known. Here the sample has some 150,000 clones; about four fifths occur a single time. The ten largest account for around 1% of the sample. The sample taken for sequencing was PBMCs. The receptors were gathered from a male donor in good health and CMV-seronegative.

Notes on this clone: Sequence at one end of the junction differs from germline and may be a read error. CDR3 coding DNA: TGTGCCAGCAGTTACATGGGGAACACCGGGGAGCTGCTTTTT. This codes for CASSYMGNTGELLF. The V and J genes are TRBV6-5 and TRBJ2-2, with D possibly matching TRBD2 (5 bases). The germline V gene encodes CDR1 MNHEY and CDR2 SVGAGI. This CDR3 comprises 14 residues.

CDR3 in DNA: TGTGCCAGCAGCTCCTATCACAATCAGCCCCAGCATTTT. Amino acids: CASSSYHNQPQHF. The V call is TRBV7-8, the J call TRBJ1-5; D is undetermined. The CDR3 totals 13 residues. V was pared by 4 bases and J by 3 bases, with 7 bases between. In germline, CDR1 is SGHVS, CDR2 FQNEAQ.

V gene TRBV5-1 combines with J gene TRBJ2-1; 7 nucleotides line up with TRBD2. Per germline, CDR1 SGHRS and CDR2 YFSETQ. The CDR3 is 15 residues long. V trimming: 0 bases; J trimming: 1 base; junction bases outside the gene matches: 1. The CDR3 region is CASSLDGGSYNEQFF. The CDR3 nucleotides are TGCGCCAGCAGCTTGGACGGGGGGTCCTACAATGAGCAGTTCTTC.

This sequence joins TRBV11-3 and TRBJ2-6, with D possibly TRBD2 on 5 matching bases. The ends were cut back, 4 bases at V and 0 bases at J, with 10 bases in the middle. The CDR3 runs 16 residues. Germline CDR1 reads SGHNT; CDR2 reads YENEEA. The CDR3 reads CASSYDGLSGANVLTF. The CDR3 nucleotides read TGTGCCAGCAGCTATGACGGACTCTCTGGGGCCAACGTCCTGACTTTC. Filled out from reference TRBV11-3 and TRBJ2-6, the complete variable domain reads EAGVVQSPRYKIIEKKQPVAFWCNPISGHNTLYWYLQNLGQGPELLIRYENEEAVDDSQLPKDRFSAERLKGVDSTLKIQPAELGDSAVYLCASSYDGLSGANVLTFGAGSRLTVL.

The chain combines TRBV5-4 with TRBJ1-1; the match to TRBD1 covers 8 bases. The CDR3 has 15 amino acids. Trimming removed 0 bases from V and 5 bases from J; junction bases left unmatched: 6. Germline CDR1 and CDR2: SGHNT and YYREEE (reference sequence). CDR3 sequence (DNA): TGTGCCAGCAGCTTGGACAGGGGGGTTTGGACTGAAGCTTTCTTT. Protein sequence: CASSLDRGVWTEAFF.

V gene TRBV5-4 combines with J gene TRBJ2-3; 9 nucleotides align to TRBD2. Germline V lookup: CDR1 SGHNT, CDR2 YYREEE (reference sequence). This CDR3 has 16 residues. With V trimmed by 4 bases and J by 1 base, 7 bases remained unmatched. The CDR3 reads CASSRGGGVGTDTQYF. The CDR3 DNA reads as TGTGCCAGCAGCCGCGGCGGGGGGGTCGGCACAGATACGCAGTATTTT.

This chain uses TRBV6-6 with TRBJ2-7; D gene unclear. The CDR3 runs to 13 residues. Germline V gene lookup returns CDR1 MNHNY and CDR2 SVGAGI (reference sequence). V was shortened by 7 bases and J by 3 bases, with 13 bases between the two germline ends. CDR3 sequence: CASILSLGYEQYF. CDR3 coding DNA: TGTGCCAGCATCCTCTCCCTCGGCTACGAGCAGTACTTC.

This rearrangement joins TRBV4-1 to TRBJ2-7; the D gene is possibly TRBD1 (6 bases). Trimming took 0 bases from V and 3 from J, leaving 12 bases between them. CDR3 length: 15 residues. Germline V gene data show CDR1 as MGHRA and CDR2 as YSYEKL. For the CDR3, the DNA is TGCGCCAGCAGCCAAGATCGACAGGAGAACTACGAGCAGTACTTC. Protein product: CASSQDRQENYEQYF.

The chain employs TRBV30 and TRBJ1-5; 7 bases are shared with TRBD1. The CDR3 has 15 amino acids. With 5 bases clipped from V and 4 bases from J, the junction kept 11 bases outside the gene matches. Germline V gives CDR1 GTSNPN, CDR2 SVGIG (reference sequence). The DNA for the CDR3 is TGTGCCTGGTCCGGGCCCGGGACAGAGAATCAGCCCCAGCATTTT. Translating it yields CAWSGPGTENQPQHF.

The rearrangement links TRBV15 to TRBJ2-5; 9 bases fit TRBD2. The CDR3 contains 17 residues. After removal of 6 bases from V and 1 base from J, the junction contained 12 bases not matched to a gene. The germline gives CDR1 LNHNV, CDR2 YYDKDF (reference sequence). In DNA, the CDR3 is TGTGCCACCAGAAAAACTGGGGGCGGGGGGGTCCAAGAGACCCAGTACTTC. Translating gives CATRKTGGGGVQETQYF.

CDR3 protein: CASSQTGTSGIFNEQFF. CDR3 coding DNA: TGCGCCAGCAGCCAAACCGGGACTAGCGGAATCTTCAATGAGCAGTTCTTC. The chain joins TRBV4-1 to TRBJ2-1, with 11 bases fitting TRBD2. Per the germline V gene, CDR1 is MGHRA and CDR2 is YSYEKL. V lost 2 bases, J lost 6 bases, and 9 bases stayed unmatched. CDR3 length equals 17 residues.

The chain employs TRBV5-1 and TRBJ1-1; 7 nucleotides line up with TRBD1. The CDR3 is 15 residues long. Per germline, CDR1 SGHRS and CDR2 YFSETQ. The V gene end was trimmed by 5 bases and the J gene end by 5 bases; junction bases not matched to a gene: 12. The CDR3 loop reads CASRPNGQVNTEAFF. Here the CDR3 DNA reads TGCGCCAGCAGACCTAACGGACAGGTAAATACTGAAGCTTTCTTT. Using reference TRBV5-1 and TRBJ1-1 for the parts outside the CDR3, the full variable domain is KAGVTQTPRYLIKTRGQQVTLSCSPISGHRSVSWYQQTPGQGLQFLFEYFSETQRNKGNFPGRFSGRQFSNSRSEMNVSTLELGDSALYLCASRPNGQVNTEAFFGQGTRLTVV.

The rearrangement links TRBV25-1 to TRBJ2-4, with TRBD1 as a possible D gene (5 bases). Germline V gene data show CDR1 as MGHDK and CDR2 as SYGVNS. Trimming removed 4 bases at V and 0 bases at J, with 10 bases between. This CDR3 comprises 15 residues. CDR3 region: CASSGGALAKNIQYF. The DNA for the CDR3 is TGTGCCAGCAGTGGTGGGGCCCTAGCCAAAAACATTCAGTACTTC. Using reference TRBV25-1 and TRBJ2-4 for the parts outside the CDR3, the full variable domain is EADIYQTPRYLVIGTGKKITLECSQTMGHDKMYWYQQDPGMELHLIHYSYGVNSTEKGDLSSESTVSRIRTEHFPLTLESARPSHTSQYLCASSGGALAKNIQYFGAGTRLSVL.

The V gene is TRBV7-2, the J gene TRBJ1-3; no firm D call. The V end lost 3 bases, the J end lost 2 bases, and 11 bases lay between the germline ends. The CDR3 is 15 amino acids. Germline V gives CDR1 SGHTA, CDR2 FQGNSA. CDR3 loop: CASSLTDLTGNTIYF. CDR3 in DNA: TGTGCCAGCAGCTTGACTGATCTTACTGGAAACACCATATATTTT.

The chain employs TRBV6-1 and TRBJ1-5, with TRBD1 matching over 8 bases. Germline CDR1 is MNHNS and CDR2 is SASEGT. The CDR3 contains 13 residues. The junction had 0 bases not matched to a gene; V was cut back by 6 bases and J by 2 bases. As DNA, the CDR3 is TGTGCCAGCAGACAGGGGGGCAATCAGCCCCAGCATTTT. It codes for CASRQGGNQPQHF.

This clone occurred a few times. The CDR3 is CASSYVTGDGYTF. Here the CDR3 DNA reads TGTGCCAGCAGTTACGTGACAGGAGATGGCTACACCTTC. The chain combines TRBV6-5 with TRBJ1-2; D may be TRBD1 (6 bases). Per the germline V gene, CDR1 is MNHEY and CDR2 is SVGAGI. V was pared by 2 bases and J by 6 bases, with 10 bases between. The CDR3 sequence is 13 residues long.

This clone appeared a single time. The rearrangement joins TRBV5-1 to TRBJ2-3; possibly TRBD2 for D (5 bases). CDR3 length: 15 residues. V was shortened by 10 bases and J by 1 base, with 19 bases between the two germline ends. Germline loops: CDR1 SGHRS, CDR2 YFSETQ. The CDR3 spells CAGVYAGYGTDTQYF. In DNA, the CDR3 is TGCGCCGGAGTGTATGCGGGCTACGGCACAGATACGCAGTATTTT. The entire variable domain, with the rest obtained from reference TRBV5-1 and TRBJ2-3, is as follows: KAGVTQTPRYLIKTRGQQVTLSCSPISGHRSVSWYQQTPGQGLQFLFEYFSETQRNKGNFPGRFSGRQFSNSRSEMNVSTLELGDSALYLCAGVYAGYGTDTQYFGPGTRLTVL.

The rearrangement links TRBV4-1 to TRBJ2-2; 7 bases match TRBD1. Germline loops: CDR1 MGHRA, CDR2 YSYEKL. Trimming removed 4 bases from V and 0 bases from J; junction bases left unmatched: 5. CDR3 length: 16 amino acids. The DNA of the CDR3 is TGCGCCAGCAGCCCCACAGGGGCGACGAACACCGGGGAGCTGTTTTTT. Its translation is CASSPTGATNTGELFF.